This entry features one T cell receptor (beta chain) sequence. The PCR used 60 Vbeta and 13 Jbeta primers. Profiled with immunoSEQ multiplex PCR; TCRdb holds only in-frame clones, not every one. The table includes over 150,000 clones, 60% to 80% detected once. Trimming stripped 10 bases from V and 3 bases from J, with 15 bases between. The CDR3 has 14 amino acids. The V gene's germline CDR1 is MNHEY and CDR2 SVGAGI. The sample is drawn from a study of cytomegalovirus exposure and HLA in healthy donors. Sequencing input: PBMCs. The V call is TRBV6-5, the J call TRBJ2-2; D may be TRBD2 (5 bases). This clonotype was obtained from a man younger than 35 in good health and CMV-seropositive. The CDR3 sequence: CATGPAGDTGELFF. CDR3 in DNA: TGTGCCACTGGACCCGCGGGTGACACCGGGGAGCTGTTTTTT.